Listed below are T cell receptor beta chains from one sample, sequenced in a study of radiation and T cells in renal cell carcinoma. Data came from immunoSEQ multiplex PCR; TCRdb stores just in-frame clones and leaves some out. The sample has about 120,000 clones; approximately 80% are singletons. The sample in question was blood, obtained from a patient whose treatment included radiotherapy and nephrectomy. These receptors came from a woman aged 55-69 years with renal cell carcinoma. Both conserved end residues are part of each CDR3. The order of the fields is clone size, J gene, D gene, V gene, CDR3 protein, CDR3 DNA. The D gene is left open where the match is weak. Some rows have no size entry. The others give once, few or many, or a class for an expanded clone.

size: NA; J: TRBJ2-5; D: TRBD2; V: TRBV6-5; CDR3: CASSYLTSGETQYF; DNA: TGTGCCAGCAGTTACCTGACTAGCGGAGAGACCCAGTACTTC
size: NA; J: TRBJ2-5; D: TRBD2; V: TRBV5-6; CDR3: CASSLGPTSGRETQYF; DNA: TGTGCCAGCAGCTTGGGCCCGACTAGCGGGCGGGAGACCCAGTACTTC
size: NA; J: TRBJ2-7; D: NA; V: TRBV15; CDR3: CATSSSRKTGEQYF; DNA: TGTGCCACCAGTTCCAGTAGAAAAACAGGCGAGCAGTACTTC
size: NA; J: TRBJ2-7; D: NA; V: TRBV6-5; CDR3: CASTKLDGPSYEQYF; DNA: TGTGCCAGCACAAAACTCGACGGACCTTCCTACGAGCAGTACTTC
size: NA; J: TRBJ1-1; D: TRBD1; V: TRBV7-9; CDR3: CASSSPRTGDEAFF; DNA: TGTGCCAGCAGCTCCCCCCGGACAGGGGATGAAGCTTTCTTT
size: few; J: TRBJ1-4; D: NA; V: TRBV6-1; CDR3: CASSEAGGRGEKLFF; DNA: TGTGCCAGCAGTGAAGCAGGAGGCAGGGGTGAAAAACTGTTTTTT
size: NA; J: TRBJ2-7; D: NA; V: TRBV18; CDR3: CASSPDHRREQYF; DNA: TGTGCCAGCTCACCAGACCACCGACGCGAGCAGTACTTC
size: NA; J: TRBJ1-1; D: NA; V: TRBV5-4; CDR3: CASSSGQRNTEAFF; DNA: TGTGCCAGCAGCTCCGGACAGAGGAACACTGAAGCTTTCTTT
size: few; J: TRBJ1-1; D: NA; V: TRBV19; CDR3: CASSRVPAEAFF; DNA: TGTGCCAGTAGTCGGGTCCCTGCTGAAGCTTTCTTT
size: NA; J: TRBJ1-5; D: NA; V: TRBV19; CDR3: CASSLQGNQPQHF; DNA: TGTGCCAGTAGTTTACAGGGCAATCAGCCCCAGCATTTT
size: NA; J: TRBJ2-7; D: NA; V: TRBV5-1; CDR3: CASSRRTVSYEQYF; DNA: TGCGCCAGCAGCCGCCGGACAGTATCCTACGAGCAGTACTTC
size: NA; J: TRBJ1-2; D: NA; V: TRBV7-3; CDR3: CASSPQGTGTGYTF; DNA: TGTGCCAGCAGCCCCCAAGGTACAGGGACTGGCTACACCTTC
size: NA; J: TRBJ1-5; D: TRBD1; V: TRBV28; CDR3: CASRPTGVNQPQHF; DNA: TGTGCCAGCAGACCGACAGGGGTTAATCAGCCCCAGCATTTT
size: once; J: TRBJ1-6; D: NA; V: TRBV7-2; CDR3: CASGGYRVSSPLHF; DNA: TGTGCCAGCGGGGGATACAGGGTCAGTTCACCCCTCCACTTT
size: NA; J: TRBJ1-6; D: NA; V: TRBV11-2; CDR3: CASSLDRQDYNSPLHF; DNA: TGTGCCAGCAGCTTAGATCGACAGGACTATAATTCACCCCTCCACTTT
size: many; J: TRBJ2-7; D: NA; V: TRBV5-1; CDR3: CASSLGYEQYF; DNA: TGCGCCAGCAGCCTCGGGTACGAGCAGTACTTC
size: once; J: TRBJ2-3; D: NA; V: TRBV6-1; CDR3: CASSVAGHFTDTQYF; DNA: TGTGCCAGCAGTGTTGCGGGACATTTCACAGATACGCAGTATTTT
size: NA; J: TRBJ2-2; D: TRBD2; V: TRBV19; CDR3: CASTRTSGGPNTGELFF; DNA: TGTGCCAGTACCAGGACTAGCGGGGGGCCCAACACCGGGGAGCTGTTTTTT
size: NA; J: TRBJ2-7; D: TRBD1; V: TRBV6-5; CDR3: CASSKRTGSYEQYF; DNA: TGTGCCAGCAGTAAAAGGACAGGGTCTTACGAGCAGTACTTC
size: NA; J: TRBJ1-3; D: NA; V: TRBV9; CDR3: CASSSGGLSGNTIYF; DNA: TGTGCCAGCAGCTCCGGGGGTCTCTCTGGAAACACCATATATTTT
size: NA; J: TRBJ2-7; D: TRBD1; V: TRBV7-9; CDR3: CASSDGTGYLGEQYF; DNA: TGTGCCAGCAGCGACGGGACAGGGTATCTCGGCGAGCAGTACTTC
size: NA; J: TRBJ2-5; D: NA; V: TRBV4-3; CDR3: CASSTGRTAQETQYF; DNA: TGCGCCAGCAGTACAGGACGGACCGCCCAAGAGACCCAGTACTTC
size: NA; J: TRBJ2-1; D: NA; V: TRBV19; CDR3: CASSIAGTLVYNEQFF; DNA: TGTGCCAGTAGTATAGCGGGGACACTAGTATACAATGAGCAGTTCTTC
size: NA; J: TRBJ2-5; D: TRBD1; V: TRBV4-1; CDR3: CASSQAPGQGSTQYF; DNA: TGCGCCAGCAGCCAAGCCCCGGGACAGGGGTCAACCCAGTACTTC
size: NA; J: TRBJ1-5; D: NA; V: TRBV2; CDR3: CASNRVNQPQHF; DNA: TGTGCCAGCAACAGGGTTAATCAGCCCCAGCATTTT
size: once; J: TRBJ1-1; D: NA; V: TRBV7-2; CDR3: CASSLALDGNTEAFF; DNA: TGTGCCAGCAGCTTAGCCTTAGACGGTAACACTGAAGCTTTCTTT
size: NA; J: TRBJ1-5; D: TRBD1; V: TRBV6-6; CDR3: CASSYGTGGNQPQHF; DNA: TGTGCCAGCAGTTACGGAACAGGGGGGAATCAGCCCCAGCATTTT
size: NA; J: TRBJ1-1; D: NA; V: TRBV30; CDR3: CAWRKDGNTEAFF; DNA: TGTGCCTGGAGAAAAGACGGGAACACTGAAGCTTTCTTT
size: NA; J: TRBJ2-2; D: TRBD2; V: TRBV5-1; CDR3: CASSLIERGRTGELFF; DNA: TGCGCCAGCAGCTTAATTGAGCGGGGACGGACCGGGGAGCTGTTTTTT
size: once; J: TRBJ1-1; D: NA; V: TRBV5-1; CDR3: CASSLGYRPMNTEAFF; DNA: TGCGCCAGCAGCTTGGGTTATCGTCCCATGAACACTGAAGCTTTCTTT
size: NA; J: TRBJ1-5; D: NA; V: TRBV5-1; CDR3: CASSLAGNQPQHF; DNA: TGCGCCAGCAGCTTGGCTGGCAATCAGCCCCAGCATTTT
size: NA; J: TRBJ2-1; D: NA; V: TRBV5-1; CDR3: CASSRGRYIYNEQFF; DNA: TGCGCCAGCAGCCGCGGCAGATATATTTACAATGAGCAGTTCTTC
size: NA; J: TRBJ2-7; D: TRBD1; V: TRBV6-6; CDR3: CATWDRAYEQYF; DNA: TGTGCCACCTGGGACAGGGCCTACGAGCAGTACTTC
size: NA; J: TRBJ2-5; D: NA; V: TRBV29-1; CDR3: CSGSPNQETQYF; DNA: TGCAGCGGTAGTCCAAACCAAGAGACCCAGTACTTC
size: NA; J: TRBJ1-5; D: TRBD1; V: TRBV5-1; CDR3: CASSQGQGNQPQHF; DNA: TGCGCCAGCAGCCAGGGACAGGGAAATCAGCCCCAGCATTTT
size: NA; J: TRBJ1-1; D: TRBD1; V: TRBV18; CDR3: CASSPSRDRVTEAFF; DNA: TGTGCCAGCTCACCGTCCCGGGACAGGGTTACTGAAGCTTTCTTT
size: NA; J: TRBJ2-7; D: TRBD2; V: TRBV6-6; CDR3: CASSWGGQGDEQYF; DNA: TGTGCCAGCAGCTGGGGAGGGCAGGGTGACGAGCAGTACTTC
size: NA; J: TRBJ1-4; D: TRBD1; V: TRBV7-7; CDR3: CASSSRQGFNEKLFF; DNA: TGTGCTAGCAGCTCCAGACAGGGGTTCAATGAAAAACTGTTTTTT
size: once; J: TRBJ1-3; D: NA; V: TRBV7-9; CDR3: CASRGPGSGNTIYF; DNA: TGTGCCAGCAGGGGCCCAGGCTCTGGAAACACCATATATTTT
size: NA; J: TRBJ1-1; D: NA; V: TRBV4-3; CDR3: CASSQRRGEAFF; DNA: TGCGCCAGCAGCCAAAGGAGAGGTGAAGCTTTCTTT
size: NA; J: TRBJ2-5; D: TRBD2; V: TRBV10-3; CDR3: CAISEGTGGETQYF; DNA: TGTGCCATCAGTGAGGGTACGGGGGGGGAGACCCAGTACTTC
size: NA; J: TRBJ1-5; D: TRBD1; V: TRBV6-5; CDR3: CASSNGQGRNQPQHF; DNA: TGTGCCAGCAGTAACGGACAGGGGAGGAATCAGCCCCAGCATTTT
size: NA; J: TRBJ1-6; D: NA; V: TRBV2; CDR3: CASSEVSPSSYNSPLHF; DNA: TGTGCCAGCAGTGAAGTAAGCCCGAGCTCCTATAATTCACCCCTCCACTTT
size: NA; J: TRBJ1-5; D: TRBD1; V: TRBV6-5; CDR3: CASSQTGVQPQHF; DNA: TGTGCCAGCAGTCAGACAGGGGTTCAGCCCCAGCATTTT
size: NA; J: TRBJ2-3; D: TRBD1; V: TRBV5-8; CDR3: CASSYGQGADTQYF; DNA: TGTGCCAGCAGCTACGGACAGGGGGCAGATACGCAGTATTTT
size: NA; J: TRBJ1-1; D: NA; V: TRBV14; CDR3: CASSQDRLSMNTEAFF; DNA: TGTGCCAGCAGCCAAGATCGACTGAGCATGAACACTGAAGCTTTCTTT
size: NA; J: TRBJ1-1; D: TRBD1; V: TRBV19; CDR3: CASSTGGGRTEAFF; DNA: TGTGCCAGTAGTACAGGGGGCGGGAGGACTGAAGCTTTCTTT
size: NA; J: TRBJ1-2; D: TRBD1; V: TRBV6-5; CDR3: CASSYDRANYGYTF; DNA: TGTGCCAGCAGTTATGACAGGGCTAACTATGGCTACACCTTC
size: NA; J: TRBJ1-5; D: NA; V: TRBV21-1; CDR3: CASSPILGPSRGGNQPQHF; DNA: TGTGCCAGCAGCCCTATCCTTGGACCTTCCCGGGGGGGCAATCAGCCCCAGCATTTT
size: NA; J: TRBJ1-5; D: NA; V: TRBV15; CDR3: CATSRGPAGNQPQHF; DNA: TGTGCCACCAGCAGAGGGCCAGCCGGCAATCAGCCCCAGCATTTT